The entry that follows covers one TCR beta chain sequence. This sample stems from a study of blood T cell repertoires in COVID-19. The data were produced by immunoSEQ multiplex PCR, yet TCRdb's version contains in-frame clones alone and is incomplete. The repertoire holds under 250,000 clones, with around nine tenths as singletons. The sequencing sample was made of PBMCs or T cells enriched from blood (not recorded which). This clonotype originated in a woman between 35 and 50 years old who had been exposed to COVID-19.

This CDR3 is CASSRDRGQNTEAFF. Here the CDR3 DNA reads TGTGCCAGCAGCCGAGACAGGGGGCAGAACACTGAAGCTTTCTTT. The chain is built from TRBV4-2 and TRBJ1-1, with 10 bases identical to TRBD1. The CDR3 covers 15 residues. V lost 4 bases to trimming and J lost 1 base; unmatched junction nucleotides: 3. Germline assignment: CDR1 LGHNA and CDR2 YNFKEQ.